This TCR beta chain was retrieved from a study of control samples from healthy donors and cancer patients. V lost 2 bases and J lost 9, with 8 bases in between. This CDR3 has 12 residues. Looked up from germline, CDR1 is MNHNY and CDR2 is SVGAGI (reference sequence). Data came from immunoSEQ multiplex PCR; TCRdb stores just in-frame clones and leaves some out. This table holds about 150,000 clones, over 85% found once. Sequencing input: blood. V usage is TRBV6-6 and J usage is TRBJ2-1; D not certain. This TCR was recovered from a man in his fifties in good health. This CDR3 reads CASSYGAFEQFF. CDR3 bases: TGTGCCAGCAGTTACGGTGCGTTTGAGCAGTTCTTC.